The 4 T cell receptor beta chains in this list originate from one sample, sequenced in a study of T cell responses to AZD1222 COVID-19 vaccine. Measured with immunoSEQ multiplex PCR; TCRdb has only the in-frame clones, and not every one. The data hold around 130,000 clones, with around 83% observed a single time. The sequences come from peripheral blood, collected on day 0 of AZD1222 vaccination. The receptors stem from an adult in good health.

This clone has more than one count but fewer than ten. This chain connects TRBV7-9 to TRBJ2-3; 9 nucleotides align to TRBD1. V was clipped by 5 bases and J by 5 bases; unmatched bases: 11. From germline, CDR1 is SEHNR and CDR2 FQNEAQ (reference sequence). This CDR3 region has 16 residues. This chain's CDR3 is CASSRRTGERGDTQYF. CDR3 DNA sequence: TGTGCCAGCAGCCGGAGGACAGGGGAGCGTGGAGATACGCAGTATTTT. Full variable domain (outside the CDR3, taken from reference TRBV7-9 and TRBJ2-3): DTGVSQNPRHKITKRGQNVTFRCDPISEHNRLYWYRQTLGQGPEFLTYFQNEAQLEKSRLLSDRFSAERPKGSFSTLEIQRTEQGDSAMYLCASSRRTGERGDTQYFGPGTRLTVL.

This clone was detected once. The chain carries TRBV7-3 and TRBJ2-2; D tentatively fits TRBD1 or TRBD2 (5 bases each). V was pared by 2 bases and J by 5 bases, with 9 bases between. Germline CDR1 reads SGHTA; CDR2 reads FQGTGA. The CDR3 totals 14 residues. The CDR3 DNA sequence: TGTGCCAGCAGCTTAGCAGGGAGAACCGGGGAGCTGTTTTTT. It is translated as CASSLAGRTGELFF.

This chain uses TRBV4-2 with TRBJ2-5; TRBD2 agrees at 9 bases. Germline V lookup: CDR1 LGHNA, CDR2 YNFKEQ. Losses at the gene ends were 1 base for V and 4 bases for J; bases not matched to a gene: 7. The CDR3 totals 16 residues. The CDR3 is CASSQGAGGLGETQYF. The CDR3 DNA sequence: TGTGCCAGCAGCCAAGGTGCGGGGGGGTTGGGAGAGACCCAGTACTTC.

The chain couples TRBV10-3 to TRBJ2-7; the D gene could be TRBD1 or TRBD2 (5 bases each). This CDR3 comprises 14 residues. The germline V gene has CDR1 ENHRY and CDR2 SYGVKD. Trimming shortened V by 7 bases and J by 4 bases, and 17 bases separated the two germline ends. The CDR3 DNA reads TGTGCCATCATGCCAGGGAGCAAGGCATACGAGCAGTACTTC. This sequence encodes CAIMPGSKAYEQYF.